Below, one TCR beta chain is given with its context. As yet, its antigen is unknown. The V and J ends lost 4 bases and 6 bases respectively, with 17 bases between them. CDR1 MGHRA and CDR2 YSYEKL come from the germline V gene. The CDR3 totals 15 residues. Full-length variable regions came from constant-region reverse primers plus semi-nested Nested Universal Primer A PCR. MiXCR, run by TCRdb on the 5' RACE reads, gives a single entry per CDR3 protein. Of thousands of distinct CDR3 sequences detected, 45% to 70% appear once; the ten largest clones hold around 6%. Study outcomes and limitations: Tumor Tregs overlapped most with tumor, then blood, naive CD4+ cells. The TCR gene usage of tumor memory CD4+ T cells clustered together with blood and lymph node memory CD4+ cells and with lymph node naive CD4+ cells.

The sorted Tregs were CD4+CD25+CD127-/low cells. This receptor was identified in a female donor with breast cancer. This chain links TRBV4-1 with TRBJ2-3; D not certain. Sequences were obtained from Tregs sorted from a lymph node. The CDR3 region is CASSPEAEGMDTQYF. CDR3 nucleotide sequence: TGCGCCAGCAGCCCCGAGGCCGAAGGCATGGATACGCAGTATTTT.